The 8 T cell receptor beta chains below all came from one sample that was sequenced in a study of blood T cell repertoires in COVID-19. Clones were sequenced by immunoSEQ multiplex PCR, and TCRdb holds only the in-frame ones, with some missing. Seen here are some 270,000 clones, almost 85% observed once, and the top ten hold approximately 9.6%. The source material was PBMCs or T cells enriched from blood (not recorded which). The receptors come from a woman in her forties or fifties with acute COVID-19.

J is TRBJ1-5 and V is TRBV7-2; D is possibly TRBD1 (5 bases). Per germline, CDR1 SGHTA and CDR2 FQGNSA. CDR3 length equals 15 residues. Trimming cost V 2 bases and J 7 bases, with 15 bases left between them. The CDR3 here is CASSLRGIQGQPQHF. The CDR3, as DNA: TGTGCCAGCAGCTTACGTGGTATCCAGGGACAGCCCCAGCATTTT.

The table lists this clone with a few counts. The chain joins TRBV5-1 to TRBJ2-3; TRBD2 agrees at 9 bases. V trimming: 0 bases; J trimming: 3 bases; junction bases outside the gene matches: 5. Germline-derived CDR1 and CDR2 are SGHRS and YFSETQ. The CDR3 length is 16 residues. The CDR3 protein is CASSLVAGGTTDTQYF. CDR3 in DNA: TGCGCCAGCAGCTTGGTTGCGGGGGGGACTACAGATACGCAGTATTTT.

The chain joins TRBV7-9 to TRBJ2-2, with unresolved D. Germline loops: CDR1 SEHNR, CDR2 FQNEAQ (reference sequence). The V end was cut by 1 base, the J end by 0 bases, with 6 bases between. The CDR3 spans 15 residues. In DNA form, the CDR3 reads TGTGCCAGCAGCTTAGGCAGCGCGAACACCGGGGAGCTGTTTTTT. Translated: CASSLGSANTGELFF. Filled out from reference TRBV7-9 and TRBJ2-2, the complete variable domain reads DTGVSQNPRHKITKRGQNVTFRCDPISEHNRLYWYRQTLGQGPEFLTYFQNEAQLEKSRLLSDRFSAERPKGSFSTLEIQRTEQGDSAMYLCASSLGSANTGELFFGEGSRLTVL.

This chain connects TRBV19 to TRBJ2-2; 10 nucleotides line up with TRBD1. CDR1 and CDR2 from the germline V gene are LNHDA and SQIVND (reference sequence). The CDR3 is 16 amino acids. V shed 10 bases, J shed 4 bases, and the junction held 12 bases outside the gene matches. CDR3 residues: CATRDRGGRATGELFF. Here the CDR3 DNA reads TGTGCCACTCGGGACAGGGGTGGTAGAGCCACCGGGGAGCTGTTTTTT.

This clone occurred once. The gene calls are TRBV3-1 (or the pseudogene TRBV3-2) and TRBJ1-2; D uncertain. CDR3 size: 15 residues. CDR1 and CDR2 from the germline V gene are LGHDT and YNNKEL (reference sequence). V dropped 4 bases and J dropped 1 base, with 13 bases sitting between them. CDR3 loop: CASSPPGLVNYGYTF. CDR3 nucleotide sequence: TGTGCCAGCAGCCCTCCCGGACTGGTTAACTATGGCTACACCTTC.

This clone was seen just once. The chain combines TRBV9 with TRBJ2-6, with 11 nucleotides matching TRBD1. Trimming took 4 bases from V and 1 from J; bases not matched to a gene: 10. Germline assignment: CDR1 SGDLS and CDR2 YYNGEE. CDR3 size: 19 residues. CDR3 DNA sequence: TGTGCCAGCAGCCTACCCCGGGGGACAGGGGGATCTGGGGCCAACGTCCTGACTTTC. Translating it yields CASSLPRGTGGSGANVLTF.

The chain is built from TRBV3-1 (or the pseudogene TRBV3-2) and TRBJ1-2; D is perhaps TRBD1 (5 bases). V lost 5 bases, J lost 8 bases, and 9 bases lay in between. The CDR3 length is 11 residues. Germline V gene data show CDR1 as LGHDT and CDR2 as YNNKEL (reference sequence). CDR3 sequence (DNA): TGTGCCAGCAGCGTAGGGGAAGGCTACACCTTC. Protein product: CASSVGEGYTF.

Written as DNA, the CDR3 is TGTGCCAGCTCACCGACAGATAATGAAAAACTGTTTTTT. Translation gives CASSPTDNEKLFF. The chain has TRBV18 and TRBJ1-4; D possibly corresponds to TRBD1 (5 bases). This CDR3 region has 13 residues. Trimming shortened V by 3 bases and J by 4 bases, and 6 bases separated the two germline ends. From germline, CDR1 is KGHSH and CDR2 LQKENI.